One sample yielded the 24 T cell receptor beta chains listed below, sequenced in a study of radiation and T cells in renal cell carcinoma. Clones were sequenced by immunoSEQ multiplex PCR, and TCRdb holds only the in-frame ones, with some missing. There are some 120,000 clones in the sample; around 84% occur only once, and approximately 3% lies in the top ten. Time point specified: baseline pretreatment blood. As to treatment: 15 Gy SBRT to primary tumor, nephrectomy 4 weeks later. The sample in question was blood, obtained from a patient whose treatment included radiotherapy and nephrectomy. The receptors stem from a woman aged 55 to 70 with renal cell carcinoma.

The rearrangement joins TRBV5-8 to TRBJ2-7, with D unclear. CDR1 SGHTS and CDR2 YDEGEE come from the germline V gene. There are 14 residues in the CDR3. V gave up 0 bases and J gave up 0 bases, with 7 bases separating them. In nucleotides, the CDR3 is TGTGCCAGCAGCTTGGGGGGTGACTCCTACGAGCAGTACTTC. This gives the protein CASSLGGDSYEQYF.

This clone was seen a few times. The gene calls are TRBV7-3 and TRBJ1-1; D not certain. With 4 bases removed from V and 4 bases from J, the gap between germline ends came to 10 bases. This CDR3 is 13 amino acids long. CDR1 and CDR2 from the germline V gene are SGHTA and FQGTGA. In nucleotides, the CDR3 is TGTGCCAGCAGCTCAGACCCCGCCACTGAAGCTTTCTTT. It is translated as CASSSDPATEAFF.

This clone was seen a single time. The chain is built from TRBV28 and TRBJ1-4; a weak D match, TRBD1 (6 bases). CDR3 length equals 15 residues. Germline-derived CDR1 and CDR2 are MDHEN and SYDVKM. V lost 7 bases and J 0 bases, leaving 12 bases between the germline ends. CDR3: CASKDSLATNEKLFF. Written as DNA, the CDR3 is TGTGCCAGCAAGGACAGCCTTGCAACTAATGAAAAACTGTTTTTT. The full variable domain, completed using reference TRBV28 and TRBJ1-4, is DVKVTQSSRYLVKRTGEKVFLECVQDMDHENMFWYRQDPGLGLRLIYFSYDVKMKEKGDIPEGYSVSREKKERFSLILESASTNQTSMYLCASKDSLATNEKLFFGSGTQLSVL.

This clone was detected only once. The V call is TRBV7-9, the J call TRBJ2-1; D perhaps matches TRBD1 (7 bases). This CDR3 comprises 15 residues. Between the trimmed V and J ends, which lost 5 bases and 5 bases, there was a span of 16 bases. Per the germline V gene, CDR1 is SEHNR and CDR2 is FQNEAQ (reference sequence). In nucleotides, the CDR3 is TGTGCCAGCAGCCCCGAGAGGAGGGGGCACAATGAGCAGTTCTTC. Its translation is CASSPERRGHNEQFF.

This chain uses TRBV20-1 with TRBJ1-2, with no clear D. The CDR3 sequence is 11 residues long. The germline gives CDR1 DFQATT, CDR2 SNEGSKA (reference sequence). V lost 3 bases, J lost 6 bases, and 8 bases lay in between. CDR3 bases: TGCAGTGCTAGCATCAGGAATGGCTACACCTTC. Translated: CSASIRNGYTF.

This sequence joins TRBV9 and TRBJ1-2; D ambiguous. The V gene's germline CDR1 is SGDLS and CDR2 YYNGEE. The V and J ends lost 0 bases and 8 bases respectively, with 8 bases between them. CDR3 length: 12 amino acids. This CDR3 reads CASSVATRGYTF. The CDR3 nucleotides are TGTGCCAGCAGCGTAGCTACGCGGGGCTACACCTTC.

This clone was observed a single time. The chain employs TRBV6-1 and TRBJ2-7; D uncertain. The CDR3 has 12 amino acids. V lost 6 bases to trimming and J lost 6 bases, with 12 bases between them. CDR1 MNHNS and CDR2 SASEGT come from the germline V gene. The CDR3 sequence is CASRLLGAEQYF. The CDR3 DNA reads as TGTGCCAGCAGACTCCTGGGCGCCGAGCAGTACTTC.

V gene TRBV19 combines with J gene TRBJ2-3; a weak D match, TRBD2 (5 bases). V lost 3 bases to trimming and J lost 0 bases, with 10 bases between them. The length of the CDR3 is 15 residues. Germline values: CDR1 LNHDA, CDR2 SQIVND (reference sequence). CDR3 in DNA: TGTGCCAGTAGTATTACAACGGGGAGCACAGATACGCAGTATTTT. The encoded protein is CASSITTGSTDTQYF.

CDR3 sequence (DNA): TGTGCCAGCAGCTTCGCCCGGACTAGCGGGACCTCCTACGAGCAGTACTTC. It specifies CASSFARTSGTSYEQYF. V is TRBV7-2 and J is TRBJ2-7, with 12 bases lining up with TRBD2. This CDR3 contains 17 residues. With 3 bases clipped from V and 0 bases from J, the junction kept 6 bases outside the gene matches. The V gene's germline CDR1 is SGHTA and CDR2 FQGNSA. Full variable domain (outside the CDR3, taken from reference TRBV7-2 and TRBJ2-7): GAGVSQSPSNKVTEKGKDVELRCDPISGHTALYWYRQSLGQGLEFLIYFQGNSAPDKSGLPSDRFSAERTGGSVSTLTIQRTQQEDSAVYLCASSFARTSGTSYEQYFGPGTRLTVT.

The CDR3 region has the DNA TGTGCCAGCAGTCCTGCTAGCGGGGGGGCTACAGATACGCAGTATTTT. Protein: CASSPASGGATDTQYF. The chain has TRBV9 and TRBJ2-3; the match to TRBD2 covers 12 bases. After removal of 5 bases from V and 3 bases from J, the junction contained 7 bases not matched to a gene. The CDR3 is made up of 16 amino acids. Germline V gives CDR1 SGDLS, CDR2 YYNGEE. The complete variable domain, with remaining parts taken from reference TRBV9 and TRBJ2-3, reads DSGVTQTPKHLITATGQRVTLRCSPRSGDLSVYWYQQSLDQGLQFLIQYYNGEERAKGNILERFSAQQFPDLHSELNLSSLELGDSALYFCASSPASGGATDTQYFGPGTRLTVL.

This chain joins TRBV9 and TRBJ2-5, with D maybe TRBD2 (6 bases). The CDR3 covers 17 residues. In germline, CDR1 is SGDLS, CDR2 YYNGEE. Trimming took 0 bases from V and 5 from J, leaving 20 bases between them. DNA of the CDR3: TGTGCCAGCAGCGTAGATGCTAGCGCGAAGGGGCAGGAGACCCAGTACTTC. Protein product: CASSVDASAKGQETQYF.

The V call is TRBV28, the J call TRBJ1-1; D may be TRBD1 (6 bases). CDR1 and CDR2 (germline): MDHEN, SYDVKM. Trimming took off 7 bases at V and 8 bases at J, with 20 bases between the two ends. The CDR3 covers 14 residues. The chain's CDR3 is CASIYQGGALEAFF. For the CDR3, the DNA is TGTGCCAGCATCTACCAAGGGGGGGCGTTGGAAGCTTTCTTT. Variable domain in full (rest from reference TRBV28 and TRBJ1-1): DVKVTQSSRYLVKRTGEKVFLECVQDMDHENMFWYRQDPGLGLRLIYFSYDVKMKEKGDIPEGYSVSREKKERFSLILESASTNQTSMYLCASIYQGGALEAFFGQGTRLTVV.

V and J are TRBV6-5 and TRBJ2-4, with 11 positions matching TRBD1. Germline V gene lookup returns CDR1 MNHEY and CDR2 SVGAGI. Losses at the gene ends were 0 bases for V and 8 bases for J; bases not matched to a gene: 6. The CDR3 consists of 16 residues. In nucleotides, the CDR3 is TGTGCCAGCAGTTACTCAAACCAGGGACAGGGGGACATTCAGTACTTC. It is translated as CASSYSNQGQGDIQYF.

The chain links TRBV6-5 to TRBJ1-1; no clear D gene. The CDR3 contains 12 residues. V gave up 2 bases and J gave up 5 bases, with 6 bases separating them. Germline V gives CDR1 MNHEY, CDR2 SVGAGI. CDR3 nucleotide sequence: TGTGCCAGCAGTTACGGAAGGACTGAAGCTTTCTTT. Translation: CASSYGRTEAFF.

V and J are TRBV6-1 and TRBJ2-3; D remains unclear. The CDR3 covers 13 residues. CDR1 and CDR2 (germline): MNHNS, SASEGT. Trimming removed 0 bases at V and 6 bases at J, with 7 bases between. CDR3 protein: CASSEATWDTQYF. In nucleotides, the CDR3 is TGTGCCAGCAGTGAAGCAACTTGGGATACGCAGTATTTT.

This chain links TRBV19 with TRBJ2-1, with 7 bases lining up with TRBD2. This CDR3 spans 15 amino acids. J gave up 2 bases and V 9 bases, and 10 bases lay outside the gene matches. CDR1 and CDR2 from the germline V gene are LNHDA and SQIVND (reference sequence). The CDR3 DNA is TGTGCCAGCGGTCCTATGGGGGGGGCCTACAATGAGCAGTTCTTC. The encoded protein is CASGPMGGAYNEQFF.

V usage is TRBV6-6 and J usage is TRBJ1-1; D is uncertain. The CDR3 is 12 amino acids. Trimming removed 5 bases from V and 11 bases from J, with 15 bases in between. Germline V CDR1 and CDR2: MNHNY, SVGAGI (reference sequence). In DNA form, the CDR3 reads TGTGCCAGCAGTACTAGGGCCGTCCACGCTTTCTTT. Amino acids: CASSTRAVHAFF.

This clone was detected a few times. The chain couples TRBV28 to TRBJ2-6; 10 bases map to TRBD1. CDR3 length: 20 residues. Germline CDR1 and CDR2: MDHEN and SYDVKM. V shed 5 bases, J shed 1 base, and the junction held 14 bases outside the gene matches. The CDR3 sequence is CASSPETGGLVRSGANVLTF. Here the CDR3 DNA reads TGTGCCAGCAGTCCAGAGACAGGGGGCTTAGTAAGATCTGGGGCCAACGTCCTGACTTTC.

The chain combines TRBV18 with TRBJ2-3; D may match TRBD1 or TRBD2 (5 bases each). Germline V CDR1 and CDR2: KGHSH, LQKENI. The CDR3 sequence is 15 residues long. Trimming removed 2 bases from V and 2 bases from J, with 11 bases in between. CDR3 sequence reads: CASSPSGAVTDTQYF. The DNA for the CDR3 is TGTGCCAGCTCACCATCCGGGGCAGTCACAGATACGCAGTATTTT.

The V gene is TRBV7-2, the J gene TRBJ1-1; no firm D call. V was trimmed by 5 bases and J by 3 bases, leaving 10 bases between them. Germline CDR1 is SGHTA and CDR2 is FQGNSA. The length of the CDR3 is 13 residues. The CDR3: CASSPREDTEAFF. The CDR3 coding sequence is TGTGCCAGCAGCCCGAGGGAGGACACTGAAGCTTTCTTT.

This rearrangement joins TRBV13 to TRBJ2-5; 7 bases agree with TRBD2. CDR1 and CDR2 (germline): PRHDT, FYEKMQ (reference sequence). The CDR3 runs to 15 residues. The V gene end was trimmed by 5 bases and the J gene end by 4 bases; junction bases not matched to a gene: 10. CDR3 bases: TGTGCCAGCAGCACCCTGGCCCCGGGGGGAGAGACCCAGTACTTC. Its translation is CASSTLAPGGETQYF.

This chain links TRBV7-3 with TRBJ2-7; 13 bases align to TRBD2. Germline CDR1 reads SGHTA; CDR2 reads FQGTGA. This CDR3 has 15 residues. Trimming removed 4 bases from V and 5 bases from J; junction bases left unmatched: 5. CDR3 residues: CASSSGLAGRNEQYF. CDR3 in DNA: TGTGCCAGCAGCTCGGGACTAGCGGGACGAAACGAGCAGTACTTC.

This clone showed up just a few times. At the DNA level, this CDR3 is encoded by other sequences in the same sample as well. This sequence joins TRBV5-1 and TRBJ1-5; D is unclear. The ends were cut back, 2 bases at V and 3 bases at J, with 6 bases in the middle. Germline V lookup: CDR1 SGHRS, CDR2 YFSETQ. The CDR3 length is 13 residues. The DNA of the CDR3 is TGCGCCAGCAGCTTAGACATCAATCAGCCCCAGCATTTT. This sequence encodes CASSLDINQPQHF.

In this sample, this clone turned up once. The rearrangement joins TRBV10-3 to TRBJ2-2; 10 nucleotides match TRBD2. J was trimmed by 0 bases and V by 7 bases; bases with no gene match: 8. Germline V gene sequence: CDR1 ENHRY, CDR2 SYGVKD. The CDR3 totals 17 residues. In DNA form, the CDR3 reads TGTGCCATCACCCGGACTAGCGGAGACGCGAACACCGGGGAGCTGTTTTTT. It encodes CAITRTSGDANTGELFF.